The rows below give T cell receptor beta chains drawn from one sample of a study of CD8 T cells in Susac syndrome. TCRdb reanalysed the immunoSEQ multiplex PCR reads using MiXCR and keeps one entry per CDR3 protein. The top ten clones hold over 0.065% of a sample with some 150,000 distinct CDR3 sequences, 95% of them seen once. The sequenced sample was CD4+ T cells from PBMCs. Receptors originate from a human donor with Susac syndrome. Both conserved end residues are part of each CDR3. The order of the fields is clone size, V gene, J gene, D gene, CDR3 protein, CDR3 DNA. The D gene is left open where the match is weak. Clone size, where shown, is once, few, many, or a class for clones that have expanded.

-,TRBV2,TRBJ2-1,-,CASSEAIRTGEFF,TGTGCCAGCAGTGAAGCGATTCGTACCGGGGAGTTCTTC
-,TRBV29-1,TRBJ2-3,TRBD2,CSSSGTSGTDTQYF,TGCAGCTCATCCGGGACTAGCGGCACAGATACGCAGTATTTT
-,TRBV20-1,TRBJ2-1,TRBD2,CSASRGVVNEQFF,TGCAGTGCCTCCCGGGGGGTGGTAAATGAGCAGTTCTTC
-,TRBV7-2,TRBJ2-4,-,CASSLSQPRDIQYF,TGTGCCAGCAGCTTATCACAGCCGCGGGACATTCAGTACTTC
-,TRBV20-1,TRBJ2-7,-,CSAREPLYEQYF,TGCAGTGCTAGAGAACCCCTCTACGAGCAGTACTTC
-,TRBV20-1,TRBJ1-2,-,CSAKTGGAF,TGCAGTGCTAAAACAGGCGGCGCATTC
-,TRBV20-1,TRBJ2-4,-,CSAPPQGAKNIQYF,TGCAGTGCACCCCCTCAGGGGGCCAAAAACATTCAGTACTTC
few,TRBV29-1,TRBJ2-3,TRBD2,CSVSGTSGSADTQYF,TGCAGCGTCTCGGGGACTAGCGGGAGTGCGGATACGCAGTATTTT
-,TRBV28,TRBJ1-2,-,CASTLGGALSYGYTF,TGTGCCAGCACCCTCGGGGGGGCACTATCATATGGCTACACCTTC
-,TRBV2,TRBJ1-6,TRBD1,CASAQGALESLHF,TGTGCCAGCGCCCAGGGGGCTCTTGAGTCCCTCCACTTT
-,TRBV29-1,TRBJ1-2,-,CSVERRGDGNWNYGYTF,TGCAGCGTTGAGCGCCGAGGGGATGGAAATTGGAACTATGGCTACACCTTC
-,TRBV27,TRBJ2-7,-,CASTSGGQQYF,TGTGCCAGCACCTCTGGGGGTCAGCAGTACTTC
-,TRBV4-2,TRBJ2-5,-,CASSQGELEETQYF,TGTGCCAGCAGCCAAGGGGAGCTCGAAGAGACCCAGTACTTC
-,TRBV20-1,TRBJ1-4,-,CSARVGAGWDVF,TGCAGTGCTCGCGTAGGGGCAGGGTGGGACGTTTTT
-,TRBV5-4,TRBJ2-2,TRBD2,CASSSAGGPDGELFF,TGTGCCAGCAGCTCAGCGGGAGGGCCGGACGGGGAGCTGTTTTTT
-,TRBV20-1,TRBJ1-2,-,CSARGAGVGYTF,TGCAGTGCTAGAGGAGCAGGGGTCGGCTACACCTTC
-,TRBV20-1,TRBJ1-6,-,CSAALGQGDNSPLHF,TGCAGTGCCGCCCTGGGGCAGGGAGATAATTCACCCCTCCACTTT
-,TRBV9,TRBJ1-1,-,CASSVAGVNTEAFF,TGTGCCAGCAGCGTAGCCGGAGTTAACACTGAAGCTTTCTTT
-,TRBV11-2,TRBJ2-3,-,CASSQATDTQYF,TGTGCCAGCAGCCAGGCGACAGATACGCAGTATTTT
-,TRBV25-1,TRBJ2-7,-,CASSEDGLGQYF,TGTGCCAGCAGTGAAGACGGCCTGGGGCAGTACTTC
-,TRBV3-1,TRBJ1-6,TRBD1,CASSQGQGVNSPLHF,TGTGCCAGCAGCCAAGGACAGGGCGTCAATTCACCCCTCCACTTT
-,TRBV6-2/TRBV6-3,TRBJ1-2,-,CASSGDYGYTF,TGTGCCAGCAGCGGGGATTATGGCTACACCTTC
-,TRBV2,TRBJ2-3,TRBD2,CASRSGGDTQYF,TGTGCCAGCAGAAGCGGGGGAGATACGCAGTATTTT
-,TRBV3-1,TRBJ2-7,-,CASSQEVGFPKQYF,TGTGCCAGCAGCCAAGAAGTCGGCTTCCCCAAGCAGTACTTC
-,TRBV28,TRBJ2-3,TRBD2,CASTRGSGITDTQYF,TGTGCCAGCACCCGGGGTAGCGGGATTACAGATACGCAGTATTTT
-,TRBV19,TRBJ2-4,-,CASSSPLGAKNIQYF,TGTGCCAGTAGTAGCCCCCTGGGGGCCAAAAACATTCAGTACTTC
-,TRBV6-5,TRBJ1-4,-,CASSYSGGGTEKLFF,TGTGCCAGCAGTTACTCTGGCGGGGGGACTGAAAAACTGTTTTTT
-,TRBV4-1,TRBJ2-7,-,CASSQDRSQDEQYF,TGCGCCAGCAGCCAAGATAGATCCCAGGACGAGCAGTACTTC
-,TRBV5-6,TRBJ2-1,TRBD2,CASSPGLGLGEQFF,TGTGCCAGCAGCCCGGGACTAGGCTTAGGTGAGCAGTTCTTC
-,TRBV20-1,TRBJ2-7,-,CSASYRYEQYF,TGCAGTGCTAGTTATCGTTACGAGCAGTACTTC
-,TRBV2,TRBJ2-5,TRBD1,CASSGTGLETQYF,TGTGCCAGCAGTGGGACAGGGCTGGAGACCCAGTACTTC
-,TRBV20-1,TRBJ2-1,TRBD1,CSAPTGARNEQFF,TGCAGTGCCCCGACAGGGGCCCGCAATGAGCAGTTCTTC
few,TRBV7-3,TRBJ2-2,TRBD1,CASRVGTENTGELFF,TGTGCCAGCAGGGTCGGGACAGAGAACACCGGGGAGCTGTTTTTT
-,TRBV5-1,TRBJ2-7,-,CASSLARGVTQGEQYF,TGCGCCAGCAGCTTGGCCAGGGGCGTCACCCAAGGGGAGCAGTACTTC
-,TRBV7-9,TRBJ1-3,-,CASSPRLGGYSGNTIYF,TGTGCCAGCAGCCCAAGGTTGGGGGGTTACTCTGGAAACACCATATATTTT
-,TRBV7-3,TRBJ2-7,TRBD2,CASSPAETSAEQYF,TGTGCCAGCAGCCCGGCCGAGACTAGCGCGGAGCAGTACTTC
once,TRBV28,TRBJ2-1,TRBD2,CASSPPLAGGPRGEQFF,TGTGCCAGCAGTCCACCACTAGCGGGAGGGCCGAGGGGTGAGCAGTTCTTC
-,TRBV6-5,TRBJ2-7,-,CASSYSATSYEQYF,TGTGCCAGCAGTTACTCAGCCACCTCCTACGAGCAGTACTTC
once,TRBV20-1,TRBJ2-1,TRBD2,CSATSGIPLNEQFF,TGCAGTGCCACTAGCGGGATACCGCTGAATGAGCAGTTCTTC
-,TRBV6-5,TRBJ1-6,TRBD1,CASSRTGANSPLHF,TGTGCCAGCAGTCGGACAGGGGCCAATTCACCCCTCCACTTT
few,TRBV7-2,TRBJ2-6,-,CASSLDSGANVLTF,TGTGCCAGCAGCTTAGACTCTGGGGCCAACGTCCTGACTTTC
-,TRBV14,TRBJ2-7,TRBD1,CASRGQGSRDEQYF,TGTGCCAGCAGAGGACAGGGGAGTAGGGACGAGCAGTACTTC
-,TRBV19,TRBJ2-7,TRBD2,CASSGKAGPNSPEQYF,TGTGCCAGTAGTGGGAAAGCGGGACCGAATTCCCCCGAGCAGTACTTC
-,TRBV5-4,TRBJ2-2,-,CASRSTSSGELFF,TGTGCCAGCAGATCGACTAGTTCCGGGGAGCTGTTTTTT